This passage covers 10 T cell receptor beta chains from one sample sequenced in a study of blood T cell repertoires in COVID-19. TCRdb's table, derived via immunoSEQ multiplex PCR, lists solely in-frame clones and lacks some. The sample carries about 120,000 clones, approximately 90% recorded once. The source material was peripheral blood. The receptors were gathered from a human donor with active COVID-19. The donor label of this sample is uncertain.

This CDR3 reads CASSSTGGDSPLHF. The CDR3 DNA sequence: TGCGCCAGCAGCTCGACCGGAGGGGATTCACCCCTCCACTTT. This chain connects TRBV5-1 to TRBJ1-6, with D tentatively TRBD1 (5 bases). V lost 3 bases and J lost 8, with 12 bases in between. This CDR3 contains 14 residues. The V gene's germline CDR1 is SGHRS and CDR2 YFSETQ.

The V gene is TRBV7-2, the J gene TRBJ1-5, with unresolved D. Per the germline V gene, CDR1 is SGHTA and CDR2 is FQGNSA. There are 14 residues in the CDR3. With 2 bases removed from V and 0 bases from J, the gap between germline ends came to 5 bases. CDR3 nucleotide sequence: TGTGCCAGCAGCTTACAGAATAGCAATCAGCCCCAGCATTTT. Translation: CASSLQNSNQPQHF. Full variable domain (missing parts from reference TRBV7-2 and TRBJ1-5): GAGVSQSPSNKVTEKGKDVELRCDPISGHTALYWYRQSLGQGLEFLIYFQGNSAPDKSGLPSDRFSAERTGGSVSTLTIQRTQQEDSAVYLCASSLQNSNQPQHFGDGTRLSIL.

The rearrangement links TRBV7-8 to TRBJ1-1; D is ambiguous. V lost 2 bases, J lost 6 bases, and 16 bases lay in between. This CDR3 spans 15 amino acids. CDR1 and CDR2 (germline): SGHVS, FQNEAQ. The CDR3 DNA reads as TGTGCCAGCAGCTTATATTCCTCCTCCATAGCTGAAGCTTTCTTT. Its protein product is CASSLYSSSIAEAFF.

The V gene is TRBV7-9, the J gene TRBJ2-1; D is perhaps TRBD2 (6 bases). The V end was cut by 3 bases, the J end by 6 bases, with 12 bases between. Germline CDR1 SEHNR, CDR2 FQNEAQ (reference sequence). The CDR3 contains 14 residues. The CDR3 DNA follows: TGTGCCAGCAGCTTGGCGGGGCCGTCCAATGAGCAGTTCTTC. Translation: CASSLAGPSNEQFF.

J is TRBJ1-1 and V is TRBV9; TRBD1 matches 7 bases. In germline, CDR1 is SGDLS, CDR2 YYNGEE. The CDR3 contains 15 residues. After removal of 4 bases from V and 2 bases from J, the junction contained 8 bases not matched to a gene. The CDR3 here is CASSYTTGRNTEAFF. The DNA of the CDR3 is TGTGCCAGCAGCTACACGACAGGGAGAAACACTGAAGCTTTCTTT.

J is TRBJ1-2 and V is TRBV14; D might be TRBD1 (5 bases). CDR1 is SGHDN and CDR2 is FVKESK in the germline V gene. The V and J ends lost 1 base and 8 bases respectively, with 17 bases between them. The CDR3 spans 15 residues. The CDR3 reads CASSQGPGVSPGYTF. The CDR3 DNA follows: TGTGCCAGCAGCCAAGGTCCGGGGGTGTCCCCGGGCTACACCTTC.

The chain is built from TRBV2 and TRBJ2-1; 7 bases align to TRBD1. CDR1 is SNHLY and CDR2 is FYNNEI in the germline V gene. V dropped 5 bases and J dropped 6; count of bases not matched to a gene: 7. The CDR3 is made up of 14 amino acids. The CDR3 nucleotides read TGTGCCAGCAGTAGACAGGGCGTACGCAATGAGCAGTTCTTC. It is translated as CASSRQGVRNEQFF.

The chain links TRBV5-1 to TRBJ2-3, with 8 positions matching TRBD2. V lost 4 bases and J lost 2; bases outside the gene matches: 12. The CDR3 length is 17 residues. The V gene's germline CDR1 is SGHRS and CDR2 YFSETQ. CDR3 nucleotides: TGCGCCAGCAGCCCAAACAGCGGGACTAGTGCCACAGATACGCAGTATTTT. Translation gives CASSPNSGTSATDTQYF.

This chain uses TRBV6-5 with TRBJ1-2; D remains unclear. CDR1 and CDR2 from the germline V gene are MNHEY and SVGAGI. The V end lost 7 bases, the J end lost 3 bases, and 12 bases lay between the germline ends. The CDR3 spans 13 residues. Here the CDR3 DNA reads TGTGCCAGCACCCCGGCGGGTGACTATGGCTACACCTTC. It specifies CASTPAGDYGYTF.

This chain connects TRBV28 to TRBJ2-7; 9 nucleotides line up with TRBD1. This CDR3 is 17 amino acids long. V was pared by 5 bases and J by 3 bases, with 14 bases of the junction left unmatched. Per germline, CDR1 MDHEN and CDR2 SYDVKM. CDR3 DNA sequence: TGTGCCAGCAGTGCACCCGGGACAGGGCCCGCATTCTACGAGCAGTACTTC. Its protein is CASSAPGTGPAFYEQYF.